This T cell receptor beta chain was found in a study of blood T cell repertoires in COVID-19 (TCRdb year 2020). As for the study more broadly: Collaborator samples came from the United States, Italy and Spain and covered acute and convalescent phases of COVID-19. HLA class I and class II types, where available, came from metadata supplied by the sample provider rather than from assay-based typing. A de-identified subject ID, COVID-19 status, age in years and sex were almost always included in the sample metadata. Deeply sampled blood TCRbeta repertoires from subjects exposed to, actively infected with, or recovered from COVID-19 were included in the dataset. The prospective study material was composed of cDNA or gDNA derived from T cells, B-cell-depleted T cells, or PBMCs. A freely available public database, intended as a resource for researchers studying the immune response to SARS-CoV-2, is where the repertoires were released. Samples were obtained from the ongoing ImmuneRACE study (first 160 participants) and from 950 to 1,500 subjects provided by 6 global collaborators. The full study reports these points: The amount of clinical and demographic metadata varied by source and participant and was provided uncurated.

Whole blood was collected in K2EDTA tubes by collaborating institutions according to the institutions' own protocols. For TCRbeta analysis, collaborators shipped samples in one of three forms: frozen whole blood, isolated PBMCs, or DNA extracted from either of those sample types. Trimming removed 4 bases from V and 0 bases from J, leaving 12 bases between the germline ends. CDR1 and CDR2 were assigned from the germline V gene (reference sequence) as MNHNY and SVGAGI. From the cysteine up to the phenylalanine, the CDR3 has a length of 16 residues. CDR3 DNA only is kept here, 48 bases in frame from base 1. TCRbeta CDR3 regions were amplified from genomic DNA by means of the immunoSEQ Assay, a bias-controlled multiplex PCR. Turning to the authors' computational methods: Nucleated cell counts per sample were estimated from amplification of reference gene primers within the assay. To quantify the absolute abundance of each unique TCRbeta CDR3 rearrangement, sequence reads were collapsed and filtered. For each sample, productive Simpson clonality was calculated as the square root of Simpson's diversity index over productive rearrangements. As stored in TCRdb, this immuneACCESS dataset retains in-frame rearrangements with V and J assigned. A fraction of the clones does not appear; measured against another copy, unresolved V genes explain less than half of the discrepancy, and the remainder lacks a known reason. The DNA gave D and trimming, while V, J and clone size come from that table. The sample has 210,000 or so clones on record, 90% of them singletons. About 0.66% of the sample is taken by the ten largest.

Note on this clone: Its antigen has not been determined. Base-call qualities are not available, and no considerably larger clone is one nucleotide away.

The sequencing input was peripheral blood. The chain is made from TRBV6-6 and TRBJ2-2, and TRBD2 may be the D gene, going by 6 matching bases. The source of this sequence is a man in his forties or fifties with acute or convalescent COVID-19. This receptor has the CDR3 CASSSASVANTGELFF. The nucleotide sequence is TGTGCCAGCAGTTCCGCTAGCGTCGCGAACACCGGGGAGCTGTTTTTT.